This T cell receptor beta chain came from a study of cytomegalovirus exposure and HLA in healthy donors. Study overall: Approximately 80 million unique TCRs from HLA-typed donors were held in an early data release.

PCR was performed using 60 Vbeta and 13 Jbeta primers. Produced via immunoSEQ multiplex PCR; TCRdb's table is partial and in-frame only. The sample has 90,000 to 150,000 clones; 65% to 85% are singletons. Germline V gene data show CDR1 as SGDLS and CDR2 as YYNGEE. The trim removed 0 bases at V and 4 bases at J, leaving 6 bases unmatched. The CDR3 consists of 16 residues. The sample taken for sequencing was PBMCs. The sequence was obtained from a man aged 45-65 years in good health and CMV-seronegative. The V call is TRBV9, the J call TRBJ1-3; 8 bases match TRBD1. CDR3 nucleotide sequence: TGTGCCAGCAGCGTAGATAGTTCAGGGGGCGGAAACACCATATATTTT. Translation: CASSVDSSGGGNTIYF.